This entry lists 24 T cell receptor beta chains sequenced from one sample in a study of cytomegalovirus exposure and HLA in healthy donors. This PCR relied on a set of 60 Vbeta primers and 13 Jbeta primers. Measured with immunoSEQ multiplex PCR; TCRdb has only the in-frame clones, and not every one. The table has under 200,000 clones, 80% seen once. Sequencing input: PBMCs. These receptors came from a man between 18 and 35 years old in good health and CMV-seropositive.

The CDR3 region has the DNA TGTGCCAGCAGCGTAGCGTCAGGGGGCAATGAAAAACTGTTTTTT. Protein sequence: CASSVASGGNEKLFF. V is TRBV9 and J is TRBJ1-4; 8 bases fit TRBD1. V was clipped by 0 bases and J by 5 bases; unmatched bases: 3. CDR1 and CDR2 from the germline V gene are SGDLS and YYNGEE. The CDR3 is made up of 15 amino acids.

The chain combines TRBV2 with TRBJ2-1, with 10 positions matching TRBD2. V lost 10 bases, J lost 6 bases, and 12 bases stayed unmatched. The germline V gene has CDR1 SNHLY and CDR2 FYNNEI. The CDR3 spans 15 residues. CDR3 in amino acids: CATLWTSGKGNEQFF. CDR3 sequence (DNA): TGTGCCACTTTGTGGACTAGCGGAAAGGGCAATGAGCAGTTCTTC.

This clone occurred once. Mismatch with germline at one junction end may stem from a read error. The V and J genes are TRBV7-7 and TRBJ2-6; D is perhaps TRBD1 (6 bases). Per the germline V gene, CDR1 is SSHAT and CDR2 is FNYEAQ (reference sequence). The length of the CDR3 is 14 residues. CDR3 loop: CASSAGVGANGLTF. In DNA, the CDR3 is TGTGCCAGCAGCGCAGGGGTTGGGGCCAACGGCCTGACTTTC. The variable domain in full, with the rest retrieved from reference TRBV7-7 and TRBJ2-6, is GAGVSQSPRYKVTKRGQDVTLRCDPISSHATLYWYQQALGQGPEFLTYFNYEAQPDKSGLPSDRFSAERPEGSISTLTIQRTEQRDSAMYRCASSAGVGANGLTFGAGSRLTVL.

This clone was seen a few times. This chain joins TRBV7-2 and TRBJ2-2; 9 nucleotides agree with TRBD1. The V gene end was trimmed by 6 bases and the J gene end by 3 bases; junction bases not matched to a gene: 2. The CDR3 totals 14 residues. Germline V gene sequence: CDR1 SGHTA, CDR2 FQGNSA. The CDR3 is CASRTGGYTGELFF. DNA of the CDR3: TGTGCCAGCAGGACAGGGGGTTACACCGGGGAGCTGTTTTTT.

The CDR3 loop reads CASSLDSTGNEQFF. CDR3 coding DNA: TGTGCCAGCAGCTTGGACAGTACTGGCAATGAGCAGTTCTTC. The chain couples TRBV5-4 to TRBJ2-1, with unresolved D. Per germline, CDR1 SGHNT and CDR2 YYREEE (reference sequence). V dropped 0 bases and J dropped 6 bases, with 10 bases sitting between them. This CDR3 is 14 amino acids long.

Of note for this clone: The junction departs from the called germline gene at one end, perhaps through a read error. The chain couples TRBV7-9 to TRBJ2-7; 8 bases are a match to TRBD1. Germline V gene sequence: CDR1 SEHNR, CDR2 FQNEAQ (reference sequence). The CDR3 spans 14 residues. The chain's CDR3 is CSSSLQGGLGEQYF. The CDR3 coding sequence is TGTTCCAGCAGCTTACAGGGGGGATTGGGGGAGCAGTACTTC. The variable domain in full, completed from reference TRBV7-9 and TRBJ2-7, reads DTGVSQNPRHKITKRGQNVTFRCDPISEHNRLYWYRQTLGQGPEFLTYFQNEAQLEKSRLLSDRFSAERPKGSFSTLEIQRTEQGDSAMYLCSSSLQGGLGEQYFGPGTRLTVT.

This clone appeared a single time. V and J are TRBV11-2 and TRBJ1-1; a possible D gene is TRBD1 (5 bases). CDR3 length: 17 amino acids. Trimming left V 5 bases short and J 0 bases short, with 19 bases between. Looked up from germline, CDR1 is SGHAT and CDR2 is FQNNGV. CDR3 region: CASSGEGWRGVNTEAFF. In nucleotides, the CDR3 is TGTGCCAGCAGCGGAGAGGGTTGGCGGGGGGTGAACACTGAAGCTTTCTTT.

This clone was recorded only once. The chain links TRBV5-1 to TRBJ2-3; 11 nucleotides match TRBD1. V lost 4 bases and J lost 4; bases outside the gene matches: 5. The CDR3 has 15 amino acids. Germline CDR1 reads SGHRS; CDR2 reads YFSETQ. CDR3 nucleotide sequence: TGCGCCAGCAGCGGGCGGGGACAGGGGGCAGATACGCAGTATTTT. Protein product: CASSGRGQGADTQYF.

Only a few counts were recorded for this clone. CDR3 sequence: CASSLMAGGPVGLYNEQFF. CDR3 DNA: TGTGCCAGCAGCTTAATGGCAGGGGGGCCTGTCGGTTTATACAATGAGCAGTTCTTC. The V call is TRBV7-3, the J call TRBJ2-1; possibly TRBD1 for D (7 bases). The CDR3 extends over 19 amino acids. With 1 base removed from V and 4 bases from J, the gap between germline ends came to 23 bases. The germline CDR1 and CDR2 sequences are SGHTA and FQGTGA.

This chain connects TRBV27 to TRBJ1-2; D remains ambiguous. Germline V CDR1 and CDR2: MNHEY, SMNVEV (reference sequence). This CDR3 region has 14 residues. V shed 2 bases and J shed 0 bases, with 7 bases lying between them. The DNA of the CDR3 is TGTGCCAGCAGTTTAACCGGGTCTAACTATGGCTACACCTTC. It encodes CASSLTGSNYGYTF.

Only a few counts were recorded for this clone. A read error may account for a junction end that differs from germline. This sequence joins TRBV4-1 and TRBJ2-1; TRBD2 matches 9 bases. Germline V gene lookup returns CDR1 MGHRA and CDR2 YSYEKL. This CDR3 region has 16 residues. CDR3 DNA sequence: TGTGCCAGCAGCCAAGAGGTTGCGGGGGGGCCGGGTGAGCAGTTCTTC. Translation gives CASSQEVAGGPGEQFF.

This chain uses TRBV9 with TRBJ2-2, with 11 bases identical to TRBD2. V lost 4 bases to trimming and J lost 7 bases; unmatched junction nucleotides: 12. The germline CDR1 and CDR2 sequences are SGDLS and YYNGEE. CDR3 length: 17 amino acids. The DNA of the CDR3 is TGTGCCAGCAGCCCCCAAATGGGGACTAGCGGTATCGGGGAGCTGTTTTTT. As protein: CASSPQMGTSGIGELFF.

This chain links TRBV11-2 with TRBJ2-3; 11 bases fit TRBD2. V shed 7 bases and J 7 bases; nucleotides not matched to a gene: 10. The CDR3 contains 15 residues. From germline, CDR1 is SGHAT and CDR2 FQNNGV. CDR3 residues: CASNLGGLAAHTQYF. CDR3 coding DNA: TGTGCCAGCAACCTTGGGGGACTAGCGGCCCATACGCAGTATTTT.

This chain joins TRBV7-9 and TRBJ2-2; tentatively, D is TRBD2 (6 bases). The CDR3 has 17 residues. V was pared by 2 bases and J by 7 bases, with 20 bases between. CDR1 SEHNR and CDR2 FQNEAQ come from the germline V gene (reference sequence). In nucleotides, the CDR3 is TGTGCCAGCAGCTTAATCCCGACTAGAAGCCGCCACGGGGAGCTGTTTTTT. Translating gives CASSLIPTRSRHGELFF.

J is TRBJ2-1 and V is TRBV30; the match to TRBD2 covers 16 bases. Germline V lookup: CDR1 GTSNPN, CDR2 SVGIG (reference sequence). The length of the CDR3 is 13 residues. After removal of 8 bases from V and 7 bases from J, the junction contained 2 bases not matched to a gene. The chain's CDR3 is CAGGLAGGNEQFF. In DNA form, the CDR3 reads TGTGCCGGGGGACTAGCGGGGGGGAATGAGCAGTTCTTC.

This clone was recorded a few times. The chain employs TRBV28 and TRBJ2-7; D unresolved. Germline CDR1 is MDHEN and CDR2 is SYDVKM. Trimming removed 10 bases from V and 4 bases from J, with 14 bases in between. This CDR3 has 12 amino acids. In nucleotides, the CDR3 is TGTGCCAACCAGCACGCGGCATACGAGCAGTACTTC. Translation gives CANQHAAYEQYF.

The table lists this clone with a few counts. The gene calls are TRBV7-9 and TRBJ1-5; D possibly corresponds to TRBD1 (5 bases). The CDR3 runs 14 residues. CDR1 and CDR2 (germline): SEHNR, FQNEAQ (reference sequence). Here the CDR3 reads CSWGGGAINQPQHF. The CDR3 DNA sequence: TGTTCCTGGGGAGGAGGGGCGATCAATCAGCCCCAGCATTTT. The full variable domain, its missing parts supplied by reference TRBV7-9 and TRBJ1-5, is DTGVSQNPRHKITKRGQNVTFRCDPISEHNRLYWYRQTLGQGPEFLTYFQNEAQLEKSRLLSDRFSAERPKGSFSTLEIQRTEQGDSAMYLCSWGGGAINQPQHFGDGTRLSIL.

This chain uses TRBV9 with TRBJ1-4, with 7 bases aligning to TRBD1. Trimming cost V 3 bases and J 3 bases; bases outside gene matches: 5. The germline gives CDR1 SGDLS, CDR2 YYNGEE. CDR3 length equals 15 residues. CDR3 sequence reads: CASSGGGGSNEKLFF. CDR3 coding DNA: TGTGCCAGCAGCGGAGGGGGCGGATCTAATGAAAAACTGTTTTTT.

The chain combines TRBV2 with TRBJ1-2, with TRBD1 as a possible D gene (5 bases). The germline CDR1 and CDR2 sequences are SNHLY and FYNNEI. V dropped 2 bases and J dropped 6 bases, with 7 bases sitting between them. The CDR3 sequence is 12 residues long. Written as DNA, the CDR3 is TGTGCCAGCAGTGAACAGGGTAATGGCTACACCTTC. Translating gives CASSEQGNGYTF.

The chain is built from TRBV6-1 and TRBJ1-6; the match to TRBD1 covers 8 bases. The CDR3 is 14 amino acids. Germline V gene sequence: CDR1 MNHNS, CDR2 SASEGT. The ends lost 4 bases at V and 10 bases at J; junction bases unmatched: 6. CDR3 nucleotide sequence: TGTGCCAGCAGTGTATCGGACAGGGCCTCACCCCTCCACTTT. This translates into CASSVSDRASPLHF.

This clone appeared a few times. DNA for the CDR3: TGTGCCAGCTCACCCGACTCAGACCAGGGCTATGGCTACACCTTC. Protein product: CASSPDSDQGYGYTF. The V gene is TRBV18, the J gene TRBJ1-2; D is possibly TRBD1 (5 bases). This CDR3 region has 15 residues. V lost 3 bases and J 4 bases, leaving 15 bases between the germline ends. Germline V lookup: CDR1 KGHSH, CDR2 LQKENI.

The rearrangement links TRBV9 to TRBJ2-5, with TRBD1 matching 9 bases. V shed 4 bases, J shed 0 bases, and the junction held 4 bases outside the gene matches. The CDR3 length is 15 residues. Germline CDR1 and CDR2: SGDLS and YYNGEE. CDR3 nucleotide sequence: TGTGCCAGCAGCACAGGACAGGGGTACCAAGAGACCCAGTACTTC. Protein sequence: CASSTGQGYQETQYF.

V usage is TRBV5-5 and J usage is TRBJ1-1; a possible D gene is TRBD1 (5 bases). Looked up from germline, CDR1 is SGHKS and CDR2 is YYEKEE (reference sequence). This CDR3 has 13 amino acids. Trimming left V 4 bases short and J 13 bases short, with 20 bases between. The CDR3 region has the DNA TGTGCCAGCAGCCCCATATTCCCAACGGGGGGTTTCTTT. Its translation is CASSPIFPTGGFF.

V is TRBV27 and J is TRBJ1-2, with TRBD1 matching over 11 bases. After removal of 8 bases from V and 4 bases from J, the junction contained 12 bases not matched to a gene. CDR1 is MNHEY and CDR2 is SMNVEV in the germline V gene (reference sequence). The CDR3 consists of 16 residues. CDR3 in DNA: TGTGCCAGCGCGGACAGGGGGCGAAGTTGGGGCTATGGCTACACCTTC. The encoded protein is CASADRGRSWGYGYTF.